One sample yielded the 6 T cell receptor beta chains listed below, sequenced in a study of blood T cell repertoires in COVID-19. Some clones are missing from TCRdb's copy, which holds only in-frame ones; the method was immunoSEQ multiplex PCR. The sample has hundreds of thousands of clones; approximately 80% are singletons. The sample taken for sequencing was PBMCs or T cells enriched from blood (not recorded which). Receptors were obtained from a woman in her thirties or forties with acute COVID-19.

The chain couples TRBV7-9 to TRBJ1-2; maybe TRBD1 (6 bases). Germline CDR1 and CDR2: SEHNR and FQNEAQ (reference sequence). The CDR3 totals 17 residues. The V end lost 10 bases, the J end lost 8 bases, and 32 bases lay between the germline ends. The CDR3 nucleotides are TGTGCCACCCCCGACTTAGCCACGATTGGTGCAGGGGAAGGCTACACCTTC. This encodes CATPDLATIGAGEGYTF.

This clone came up once. This chain connects TRBV5-1 to TRBJ1-4; tentatively, D is TRBD1 (5 bases). Trimming left V 0 bases short and J 4 bases short, with 10 bases between. The CDR3 has 15 residues. CDR1 is SGHRS, CDR2 YFSETQ, per germline. CDR3 bases: TGCGCCAGCAGCTTGGGTCAGGGCTTTAATGAAAAACTGTTTTTT. Amino acids: CASSLGQGFNEKLFF.

This rearrangement joins TRBV5-1 to TRBJ1-5; D remains unclear. Between the trimmed V and J ends, which lost 0 bases and 0 bases, there was a span of 13 bases. The CDR3 contains 17 residues. Germline CDR1 reads SGHRS; CDR2 reads YFSETQ. The CDR3 sequence is CASSLGLASDSNQPQHF. The CDR3 DNA sequence: TGCGCCAGCAGCTTGGGGTTAGCGTCAGATAGCAATCAGCCCCAGCATTTT.

The chain recombines TRBV7-2 with TRBJ2-5; 10 positions match TRBD1. CDR3 length: 14 residues. The germline V gene encodes CDR1 SGHTA and CDR2 FQGNSA. J lost 3 bases, V lost 3 bases, and 1 base had no gene match. CDR3 residues: CASSLTGGKETQYF. The CDR3 region has the DNA TGTGCCAGCAGCTTGACAGGGGGCAAAGAGACCCAGTACTTC.

V is TRBV25-1 and J is TRBJ1-1; D is unresolved. Trimming left V 4 bases short and J 3 bases short, with 12 bases between. Germline CDR1 and CDR2: MGHDK and SYGVNS. This CDR3 region has 14 residues. In nucleotides, the CDR3 is TGTGCCAGCAGTGCTCATTCAGGTGACACTGAAGCTTTCTTT. It yields the protein CASSAHSGDTEAFF.

This clone was seen once. The J gene is TRBJ2-7, the V gene TRBV3-1 (or the pseudogene TRBV3-2); TRBD1 matches at 7 bases. Germline CDR1 is LGHDT and CDR2 is YNNKEL (reference sequence). V shed 4 bases, J shed 3 bases, and the junction held 9 bases outside the gene matches. This CDR3 region has 15 residues. CDR3 protein: CASSPPGQLLYEQYF. In nucleotides, the CDR3 is TGTGCCAGCAGCCCTCCGGGACAGCTACTCTACGAGCAGTACTTC.